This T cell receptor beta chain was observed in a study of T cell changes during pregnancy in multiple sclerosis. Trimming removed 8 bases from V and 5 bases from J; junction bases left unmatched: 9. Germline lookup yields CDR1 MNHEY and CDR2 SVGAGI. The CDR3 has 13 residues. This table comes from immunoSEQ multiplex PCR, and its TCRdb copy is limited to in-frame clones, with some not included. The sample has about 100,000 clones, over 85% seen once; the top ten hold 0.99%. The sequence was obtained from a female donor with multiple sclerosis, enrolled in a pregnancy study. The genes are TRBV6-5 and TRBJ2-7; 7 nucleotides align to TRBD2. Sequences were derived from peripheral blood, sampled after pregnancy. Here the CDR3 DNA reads TGTGCCAGCGGCTCTAGCGGTCCCCACGAGCAGTACTTC. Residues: CASGSSGPHEQYF.